The 13 T cell receptor beta chains below come from one sample, sequenced in a study of OX40 agonist ivuxolimab in advanced cancers. Libraries were prepared by immunoSEQ multiplex PCR; TCRdb keeps only in-frame clonotypes and omits some of them. This sample has around 58,000 clones; 85% to 95% occur once, and the top ten carry around 20%. Material: CD4+ or CD8+ T cells sorted from blood, obtained in a trial of the OX40 agonist ivuxolimab. The receptor set was obtained from an adult with an advanced solid tumor such as melanoma, head and neck, liver or kidney cancer.

The rearrangement joins TRBV12-5 to TRBJ2-1; D is perhaps TRBD1 (5 bases). The germline V and J ends were trimmed by 2 bases and 6 bases, with 11 bases remaining between them. CDR3 size: 14 residues. Germline V gene sequence: CDR1 LGHNT, CDR2 FRNRAP. The CDR3 nucleotides read TGTGCTAGTGGTTTGACAAGGGGATCCAATGAGCAGTTCTTC. Translating it yields CASGLTRGSNEQFF.

The V call is TRBV13, the J call TRBJ2-7; possible D gene TRBD2, 5 bases. Germline loops: CDR1 PRHDT, CDR2 FYEKMQ (reference sequence). The length of the CDR3 is 16 residues. The V gene lost 0 bases and the J gene lost 1 base, with 13 bases spanning the gap. This CDR3 reads CASSLGGAGLSYEQYF. Here the CDR3 DNA reads TGTGCCAGCAGCTTAGGGGGTGCGGGCCTATCCTACGAGCAGTACTTC.

The gene calls are TRBV28 and TRBJ1-5; 9 bases align to TRBD1. This CDR3 comprises 16 residues. V lost 5 bases to trimming and J lost 5 bases; unmatched junction nucleotides: 10. CDR1 is MDHEN, CDR2 SYDVKM, per germline. DNA for the CDR3: TGTGCCAGCAGTACCCGAACAGGGGGCGCCGATCAGCCCCAGCATTTT. It translates to CASSTRTGGADQPQHF.

V usage is TRBV19 and J usage is TRBJ1-4; D may be TRBD1 (5 bases). Germline values: CDR1 LNHDA, CDR2 SQIVND (reference sequence). The CDR3 consists of 15 residues. Trimming took off 6 bases at V and 0 bases at J, with 11 bases between the two ends. Here the CDR3 DNA reads TGTGCCAGTAGAAAGGGGTCTTCAACTAATGAAAAACTGTTTTTT. Protein sequence: CASRKGSSTNEKLFF. The complete variable domain, with remaining parts taken from reference TRBV19 and TRBJ1-4, reads DGGITQSPKYLFRKEGQNVTLSCEQNLNHDAMYWYRQDPGQGLRLIYYSQIVNDFQKGDIAEGYSVSREKKESFPLTVTSAQKNPTAFYLCASRKGSSTNEKLFFGSGTQLSVL.

The chain joins TRBV13 to TRBJ2-1; D not certain. The CDR3 sequence is 13 residues long. Trimming took 0 bases from V and 5 from J, leaving 5 bases between them. Looked up from germline, CDR1 is PRHDT and CDR2 is FYEKMQ (reference sequence). As DNA, the CDR3 is TGTGCCAGCAGCTTAGGGGCAAACAATGAGCAGTTCTTC. Amino acids: CASSLGANNEQFF.

The chain is built from TRBV5-6 and TRBJ1-2; D is unresolved. Looked up from germline, CDR1 is SGHDT and CDR2 is YYEEEE. The V gene lost 0 bases and the J gene lost 5 bases, with 20 bases spanning the gap. The CDR3 sequence is 17 residues long. For the CDR3, the DNA is TGTGCCAGCAGCTTGGTCGGTATCCGGCAGGTCCGATATGGCTACACCTTC. Translating gives CASSLVGIRQVRYGYTF.

The chain employs TRBV19 and TRBJ2-7, with 10 bases identical to TRBD2. The CDR3 extends over 18 amino acids. Per germline, CDR1 LNHDA and CDR2 SQIVND (reference sequence). Losses at the gene ends were 0 bases for V and 1 base for J; bases not matched to a gene: 9. CDR3 sequence (DNA): TGTGCCAGTAGTATAGATCGGGCTAGCGGGAGTTCATCCTACGAGCAGTACTTC. Translated, it gives CASSIDRASGSSSYEQYF. Full variable domain (outside the CDR3, taken from reference TRBV19 and TRBJ2-7): DGGITQSPKYLFRKEGQNVTLSCEQNLNHDAMYWYRQDPGQGLRLIYYSQIVNDFQKGDIAEGYSVSREKKESFPLTVTSAQKNPTAFYLCASSIDRASGSSSYEQYFGPGTRLTVT.

Turning to this clone: Other nucleotide sequences from this sample produce the same CDR3. J is TRBJ2-2 and V is TRBV7-3; no clear D. Trimming took off 5 bases at V and 2 bases at J, with 3 bases between the two ends. CDR3 length: 12 amino acids. Germline CDR1 reads SGHTA; CDR2 reads FQGTGA. The CDR3 reads CASSPNTGELFF. Here the CDR3 DNA reads TGTGCCAGCAGCCCTAACACCGGGGAGCTGTTTTTT. Filled out from reference TRBV7-3 and TRBJ2-2, the complete variable domain reads GAGVSQTPSNKVTEKGKYVELRCDPISGHTALYWYRQSLGQGPEFLIYFQGTGAADDSGLPNDRFFAVRPEGSVSTLKIQRTERGDSAVYLCASSPNTGELFFGEGSRLTVL.

The chain employs TRBV7-8 and TRBJ1-1; 9 bases map to TRBD1. V shed 8 bases, J shed 7 bases, and the junction held 5 bases outside the gene matches. Looked up from germline, CDR1 is SGHVS and CDR2 is FQNEAQ. CDR3 length equals 12 residues. The CDR3 sequence is CASGTGGLEAFF. CDR3 coding DNA: TGTGCCAGCGGTACAGGGGGCCTTGAAGCTTTCTTT. The full variable domain, in which reference TRBV7-8 and TRBJ1-1 provide the parts outside the CDR3, is GAGVSQSPRYKVAKRGQDVALRCDPISGHVSLFWYQQALGQGPEFLTYFQNEAQLDKSGLPSDRFFAERPEGSVSTLKIQRTQQEDSAVYLCASGTGGLEAFFGQGTRLTVV.

This chain uses TRBV5-6 with TRBJ2-7; the match to TRBD2 covers 11 bases. The CDR3 has 16 amino acids. Germline V gene lookup returns CDR1 SGHDT and CDR2 YYEEEE. Trimming took 0 bases from V and 6 from J; bases not matched to a gene: 8. This CDR3 reads CASSLASGRFLGEQYF. The CDR3 DNA follows: TGTGCCAGCAGCTTGGCTAGCGGGAGGTTCCTCGGCGAGCAGTACTTC.

The rearrangement joins TRBV6-5 to TRBJ2-7, with D perhaps TRBD1 (6 bases). V was cut by 0 bases and J by 3 bases, with 9 bases left in between. Germline CDR1 and CDR2: MNHEY and SVGAGI. There are 14 residues in the CDR3. CDR3 nucleotides: TGTGCCAGCAGTTACTCGAGGGGGAACTACGAGCAGTACTTC. Encoded protein: CASSYSRGNYEQYF.

The chain combines TRBV5-1 with TRBJ2-7; 9 bases match TRBD2. Trimming removed 7 bases from V and 3 bases from J; junction bases left unmatched: 8. Germline V lookup: CDR1 SGHRS, CDR2 YFSETQ. There are 14 residues in the CDR3. DNA of the CDR3: TGCGCCAGCGGCGGGAGGGCCCTGGGCTACGAGCAGTACTTC. It encodes CASGGRALGYEQYF.

J is TRBJ1-1 and V is TRBV6-6, with D possibly being TRBD1 (5 bases). CDR3 length: 14 residues. Trimming took 2 bases from V and 7 from J, leaving 14 bases between them. Germline lookup yields CDR1 MNHNY and CDR2 SVGAGI (reference sequence). The CDR3 DNA is TGTGCCAGCAGTTACCAAATCAGGGAGGGTGAAGCTTTCTTT. Translating it yields CASSYQIREGEAFF.